The TCR beta chain described here comes from a study of CD8 T cells in ankylosing spondylitis. Quantitative 5'-RACE with molecular barcodes generated TCR beta libraries. TCRdb passed the 5' RACE reads through MiXCR, listing each CDR3 protein once. Of a few hundred thousand distinct CDR3 sequences in the sample, around 20% are singletons; the top ten hold 3.5%. Overall study findings and caveats: Matched ankylosing spondylitis synovial fluid reportedly contained a significantly enriched population of disease-linked clones.

To note about this clonotype: As yet, its antigen is unknown.

V was pared by 2 bases and J by 2 bases, with 8 bases between. Germline CDR1 reads SGHRS; CDR2 reads YFSETQ. The CDR3 has 13 residues. The clonotype originates from a female donor with ankylosing spondylitis or in good health (not recorded which). The sequenced material came from blood, either unsorted or a sorted T cell fraction (not recorded which). The chain recombines TRBV5-1 with TRBJ2-7; D unresolved. The CDR3 protein is CASSLAITYEQYF. The DNA of the CDR3 is TGCGCCAGCAGCTTAGCCATCACCTACGAGCAGTACTTC.